This TCR beta chain was sequenced in a study of OX40 agonist ivuxolimab in advanced cancers. Study-level background: Three patients, one with hepatocellular carcinoma and two with cutaneous melanoma, responded partially. Study results and caveats: The study observed clonal expansion of CD4+ and CD8+ blood T cells by week 6 at 0.1 to 3.0 mg/kg.

Libraries were prepared by immunoSEQ multiplex PCR; TCRdb keeps only in-frame clonotypes and omits some of them. The table records some 74,000 clones, 82% of them present only once. For this clone: Its antigen is currently unknown.

V was trimmed by 3 bases and J by 6 bases, leaving 10 bases between them. The length of the CDR3 is 13 residues. The germline gives CDR1 MGHDK, CDR2 SYGVNS. The sequencing used CD4+ or CD8+ T cells sorted from blood, collected in a trial of the OX40 agonist ivuxolimab. V usage is TRBV25-1 and J usage is TRBJ2-3; D unclear. The clonotype was recovered from an adult with an advanced solid tumor such as melanoma, head and neck, liver or kidney cancer. The CDR3 DNA is TGTGCCAGCAGTGATCCGGGTGGGGATACGCAGTATTTT. It encodes CASSDPGGDTQYF.